The present T cell receptor beta chain was sequenced within a study of cytomegalovirus exposure and HLA in healthy donors. The CDR3 is made up of 14 amino acids. With V trimmed by 5 bases and J by 4 bases, 6 bases remained unmatched. CDR1 and CDR2 from the germline V gene are SGHDN and FVKESK. Primers: 60 Vbeta forward and 13 Jbeta reverse. Measured with immunoSEQ multiplex PCR; TCRdb has only the in-frame clones, and not every one. The sample consists of fewer than 250,000 clones, 85% to 90% of them appearing once. This donor has no recorded CMV serostatus. The chain has TRBV14 and TRBJ2-3, with 7 bases aligning to TRBD2. Material for sequencing was PBMCs. The origin of this receptor is a human donor in good health. As DNA, the CDR3 is TGTGCCAGCAGCTGGACTAGGATCCCAGATACGCAGTATTTT. Translated, it gives CASSWTRIPDTQYF.